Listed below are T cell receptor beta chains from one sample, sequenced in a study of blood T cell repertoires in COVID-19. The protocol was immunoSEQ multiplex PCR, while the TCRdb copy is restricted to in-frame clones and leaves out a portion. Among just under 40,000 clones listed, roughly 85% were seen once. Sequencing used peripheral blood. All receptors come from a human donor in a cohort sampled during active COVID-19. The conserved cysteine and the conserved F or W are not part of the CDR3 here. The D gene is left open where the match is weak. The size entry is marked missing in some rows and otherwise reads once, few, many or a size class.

ASSLGYGTSYSYEQY,TRBJ2-7,-,TRBV7-2,TRBD2
ASSSLDRNNEQF,TRBJ2-1,-,TRBV9,TRBD1
ASQPGVLNTEAF,TRBJ1-1,few,TRBV6-5,-
ASRTGNGYT,TRBJ1-2,-,TRBV19,-
AWKSQGAQPQH,TRBJ1-5,-,TRBV30,TRBD1
ASTPGQLSSEAF,TRBJ1-1,-,TRBV5-6,TRBD1
ASSLLGGGTEAF,TRBJ1-1,-,TRBV7-3,-
AWSAGLAVETQY,TRBJ2-5,-,TRBV30,TRBD2
ASSLPESNTEAF,TRBJ1-1,-,TRBV5-1,-
ASSQDRVPATQY,TRBJ2-3,-,TRBV18,TRBD1
ASSQRGGAVDQPQH,TRBJ1-5,-,TRBV7-2,-
ASSYFGGREQF,TRBJ2-1,-,TRBV6-2/TRBV6-3,-
ASSTGGGNGELF,TRBJ2-2,few,TRBV6-5,TRBD2
ATSRDWGRGHEQY,TRBJ2-7,-,TRBV15,-
ASQDFQYEQY,TRBJ2-7,-,TRBV25-1,-
ASGPSGGLSNQPQH,TRBJ1-5,-,TRBV12-5,-
ATSNGWTGEQY,TRBJ2-7,-,TRBV15,-
ASSPIGNEQY,TRBJ2-7,-,TRBV5-1,-
ASSLGQNYGYT,TRBJ1-2,-,TRBV12-3/TRBV12-4,-
ASSEADRAYEQY,TRBJ2-7,-,TRBV9,-